This is a list of T cell receptor beta chains from one sample in a study of naive and memory T cell subsets. MiXCR, run by TCRdb on the UMI-ligation and nested PCR reads, gives a single entry per CDR3 protein. This sample has under 150,000 distinct CDR3 sequences, with approximately 20% found just once. Sample: naive CD8+ T cells from blood. The source of these receptors is a human donor in good health. CDR3s include the opening cysteine and the closing phenylalanine or tryptophan. D genes are given only for firm matches.

-,TRBV29-1,TRBJ2-3,CSVEDRAAGGTDTQYF
-,TRBV6-6,TRBJ1-1,CASSYSVASYMNTEAFF
TRBD2,TRBV12-3/TRBV12-4,TRBJ2-5,CASRLLADQETQYF
TRBD2,TRBV2,TRBJ2-7,CASSDPFLNQPGLAAYEQYF
-,TRBV7-9,TRBJ2-7,CASSLGAREKYF
TRBD2,TRBV5-1,TRBJ2-1,CASSLRLAGGEQFF
TRBD1,TRBV6-2/TRBV6-3,TRBJ1-5,CASSYTYGQGEVQPQHF
-,TRBV12-3/TRBV12-4,TRBJ2-7,CATQGGVEQYF
-,TRBV28,TRBJ2-1,CAIESYNEQFF
TRBD2,TRBV7-6,TRBJ2-5,CASSRGGSYSTGKETQYF